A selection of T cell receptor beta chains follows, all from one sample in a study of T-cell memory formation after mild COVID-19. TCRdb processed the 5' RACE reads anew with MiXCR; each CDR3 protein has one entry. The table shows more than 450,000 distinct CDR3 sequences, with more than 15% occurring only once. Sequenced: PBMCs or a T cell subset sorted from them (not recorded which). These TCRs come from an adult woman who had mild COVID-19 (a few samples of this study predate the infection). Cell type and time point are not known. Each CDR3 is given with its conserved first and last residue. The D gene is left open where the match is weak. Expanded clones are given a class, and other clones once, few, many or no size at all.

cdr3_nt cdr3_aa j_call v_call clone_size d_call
TGTGCCAGCAGTTCCTCCAGGGGATCATGGGAGACCCAGTACTTC CASSSSRGSWETQYF TRBJ2-5 TRBV12-3/TRBV12-4 NA NA
TGTGCCAGCAGCGTAGAACTAGCGGGGCTATCATCTTCCTACGAGCAGTACTTC CASSVELAGLSSSYEQYF TRBJ2-7 TRBV9 NA TRBD2
TGTGCCAGCAGCTTAGACAGGCCGGAGGACGAGCAGTACTTC CASSLDRPEDEQYF TRBJ2-7 TRBV11-1 NA NA
TGTGCCAGCAGCGCGGACAGGGGCACGGGACAGCCCCAGCATTTT CASSADRGTGQPQHF TRBJ1-5 TRBV12-3/TRBV12-4 NA TRBD1
TGTGCCACCAGCAGCAGACTGTCAGGAGGGACTGAAGCTTTCTTT CATSSRLSGGTEAFF TRBJ1-1 TRBV15 NA NA
TGTGCCAGCAGAGGGGGCGGTTCCTCGGGGGAGCAGTACTTC CASRGGGSSGEQYF TRBJ2-7 TRBV7-9 NA TRBD1
TGTGCCAGCAGCAAACCGCCGGGCCCCAAAACGAGGGACACTGAAGCTTTCTTT CASSKPPGPKTRDTEAFF TRBJ1-1 TRBV21-1 few NA
TGTGCCAGCAGCCTTGGGAGATCCGCCACCTCCTACGAGCAGTACTTC CASSLGRSATSYEQYF TRBJ2-7 TRBV11-2 few NA
TGTGCCAGCAGTGAAAACTTCGGGGAGCTGTTTTTT CASSENFGELFF TRBJ2-2 TRBV12-3/TRBV12-4 NA NA
TGCGCCAGCAGACCAGGGGGAGGGGAAGCTTTCTTT CASRPGGGEAFF TRBJ1-1 TRBV10-2 NA TRBD1
TGTGCCAGCAGCGTGGGGGGACTAGCGGGATACAATGAGCAGTTCTTC CASSVGGLAGYNEQFF TRBJ2-1 TRBV9 NA TRBD2
TGTGCCACCAGTGATTTATTTGAAACAGATACGCAGTATTTT CATSDLFETDTQYF TRBJ2-3 TRBV24-1 few NA
TGCAGCGTTGCCCAGACACAAGAGACCCAGTACTTC CSVAQTQETQYF TRBJ2-5 TRBV29-1 NA NA
TGTGCCAGCAGCCAAGATGGCGGGCGGCCGAGGCACTTC CASSQDGGRPRHF TRBJ2-7 TRBV3-1 NA NA
TGTGCCAGCAGCGTTCCCCGGGACAGCTCTGGGGCCAACGTCCTGACTTTC CASSVPRDSSGANVLTF TRBJ2-6 TRBV9 NA TRBD1
TGTGCCAGCTCACCGGACCGGGGTTTTAACACTGAAGCTTTCTTT CASSPDRGFNTEAFF TRBJ1-1 TRBV18 few NA
TGTGCCACCAGTGACGGGAGACCCACAGATACGCAGTATTTT CATSDGRPTDTQYF TRBJ2-3 TRBV24-1 NA NA